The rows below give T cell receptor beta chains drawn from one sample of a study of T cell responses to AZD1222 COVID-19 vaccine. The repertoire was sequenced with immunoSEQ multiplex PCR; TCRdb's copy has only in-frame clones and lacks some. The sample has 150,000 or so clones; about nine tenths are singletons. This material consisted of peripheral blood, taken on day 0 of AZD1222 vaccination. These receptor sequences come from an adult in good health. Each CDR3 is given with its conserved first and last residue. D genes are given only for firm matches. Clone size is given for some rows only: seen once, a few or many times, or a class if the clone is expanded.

CDR3 DNA: TGTGCCAGCAGTTTGACAGGTTTTCCTGAAGCTTTCTTT
CDR3 protein: CASSLTGFPEAFF
J gene: TRBJ1-1
clone size: NA
D gene: NA
V gene: TRBV7-2

CDR3 DNA: TGTGCCAGCAGTTACTCCCGGACTAGCGGCACCAATGAGCAGTTCTTC
CDR3 protein: CASSYSRTSGTNEQFF
J gene: TRBJ2-1
clone size: NA
D gene: TRBD2
V gene: TRBV6-5

CDR3 DNA: TGTGCCAGTACCACGGACCGTTACTCTGGAAACACCATATATTTT
CDR3 protein: CASTTDRYSGNTIYF
J gene: TRBJ1-3
clone size: NA
D gene: NA
V gene: TRBV19

CDR3 DNA: TGTGCCGCCACCAGGTTCGGAGGCGCTGGGGCCAACGTCCTGACTTTC
CDR3 protein: CAATRFGGAGANVLTF
J gene: TRBJ2-6
clone size: NA
D gene: NA
V gene: TRBV28

CDR3 DNA: TGCGCCAGCAGCTTGTTTCCCGGGGCAGGGTACAATGAGCAGTTCTTC
CDR3 protein: CASSLFPGAGYNEQFF
J gene: TRBJ2-1
clone size: NA
D gene: NA
V gene: TRBV5-1

CDR3 DNA: TGTGCCACCAGTGATGCAATCGACCTGGAGAACTTACCCACTGAAGCTTTCTTT
CDR3 protein: CATSDAIDLENLPTEAFF
J gene: TRBJ1-1
clone size: NA
D gene: NA
V gene: TRBV24-1

CDR3 DNA: TGCGCCAGCAGTCTAATGGGCAGCGGGAGCGGTGAGCAGTACTTC
CDR3 protein: CASSLMGSGSGEQYF
J gene: TRBJ2-7
clone size: once
D gene: TRBD2
V gene: TRBV4-1

CDR3 DNA: TGTGCCAGCAGTGCTGGTTATGGTAGCGTTCAAGAGACCCAGTACTTC
CDR3 protein: CASSAGYGSVQETQYF
J gene: TRBJ2-5
clone size: NA
D gene: NA
V gene: TRBV25-1

CDR3 DNA: TGTGCCAGCAGTTACGGAACAGGGTGGGAGTATTCACCCCTCCACTTT
CDR3 protein: CASSYGTGWEYSPLHF
J gene: TRBJ1-6
clone size: NA
D gene: NA
V gene: TRBV6-5

CDR3 DNA: TGTGCCAGCAGCTCGGTACTAGCGGGAGGGCAATATACGCAGTATTTT
CDR3 protein: CASSSVLAGGQYTQYF
J gene: TRBJ2-3
clone size: NA
D gene: TRBD2
V gene: TRBV7-8

CDR3 DNA: TGTGCCAGCAGCCCGCAGGGGCGTAGCTCCTACAATGAGCAGTTCTTC
CDR3 protein: CASSPQGRSSYNEQFF
J gene: TRBJ2-1
clone size: NA
D gene: NA
V gene: TRBV9

CDR3 DNA: TGTGCCAGCAGTTACACCCGATCCCCCGGCGGCTACACCTTC
CDR3 protein: CASSYTRSPGGYTF
J gene: TRBJ1-2
clone size: NA
D gene: NA
V gene: TRBV6-2/TRBV6-3

CDR3 DNA: TGTGCCAGCAGAGGAGGGTACGAGCAGTACTTC
CDR3 protein: CASRGGYEQYF
J gene: TRBJ2-7
clone size: NA
D gene: NA
V gene: TRBV7-8

CDR3 DNA: TGTGCCAGTCGCACCGGGGGAGAAAGGGATAATGAGCAGTTCTTC
CDR3 protein: CASRTGGERDNEQFF
J gene: TRBJ2-1
clone size: few
D gene: NA
V gene: TRBV21-1

CDR3 DNA: TGTGCCAGCAGCTTTTCTTCCTACAATGAGCAGTTCTTC
CDR3 protein: CASSFSSYNEQFF
J gene: TRBJ2-1
clone size: NA
D gene: NA
V gene: TRBV2

CDR3 DNA: TGTGCCAGCAGGCCCGGGACTAGCACGGCGGGTGAGCAGTTCTTC
CDR3 protein: CASRPGTSTAGEQFF
J gene: TRBJ2-1
clone size: NA
D gene: TRBD2
V gene: TRBV14

CDR3 DNA: TGCGCCAGCAGTGAGGGTTGGGGGACTAGCGGTAGCTCCTACAATGAGCAGTTCTTC
CDR3 protein: CASSEGWGTSGSSYNEQFF
J gene: TRBJ2-1
clone size: NA
D gene: TRBD2
V gene: TRBV10-2

CDR3 DNA: TGTGCCAGCAGAGCTGGCCGAATAACAGATACGCAGTATTTT
CDR3 protein: CASRAGRITDTQYF
J gene: TRBJ2-3
clone size: NA
D gene: NA
V gene: TRBV6-5

CDR3 DNA: TGTGCCAGCAGCTTAGGGAGTGAGCAGTTCTTC
CDR3 protein: CASSLGSEQFF
J gene: TRBJ2-1
clone size: NA
D gene: NA
V gene: TRBV7-3

CDR3 DNA: TGTGCCAGCTCTCGGACAGGAGAGAACGAGCAGTACTTC
CDR3 protein: CASSRTGENEQYF
J gene: TRBJ2-7
clone size: NA
D gene: TRBD1
V gene: TRBV18

CDR3 DNA: TGTGCCAGCAGCCAAACAGGGGGCACTGAAGCTTTCTTT
CDR3 protein: CASSQTGGTEAFF
J gene: TRBJ1-1
clone size: NA
D gene: TRBD1
V gene: TRBV6-5

CDR3 DNA: TGTGCCAGCAGTGAGAGGACAGGGGGAACTGAAGCTTTCTTT
CDR3 protein: CASSERTGGTEAFF
J gene: TRBJ1-1
clone size: NA
D gene: TRBD1
V gene: TRBV2

CDR3 DNA: TGCGCCAGCAGATCCCGGGACGCGGGGGATACGCAGTATTTT
CDR3 protein: CASRSRDAGDTQYF
J gene: TRBJ2-3
clone size: NA
D gene: NA
V gene: TRBV4-1